The 21 T cell receptor beta chains given below trace back to one sample, sequenced in a study of human T cells and chemical hapten exposure. Noted time point: pre-sensitization, week 0. Treatment meaning: therapeutic diphenylcyclopropenone sensitization with weekly scalp DPC. TCRdb processed the RACE reads anew with MiXCR; each CDR3 protein has one entry. This sample carries roughly 38,000 distinct CDR3 sequences, 7.6% of them seen once, and the ten largest clones take 1.3%. The sequences come from whole blood, collected in connection with sensitization to the hapten diphenylcyclopropenone (DPC). The receptor set was obtained from a woman between 50 and 59 years old with alopecia areata. Some clones in this sample may be carry-over from other donors' samples.

This clonotype was detected many times. The V call is TRBV5-5, the J call TRBJ2-2; no reliable D call. CDR1 SGHKS and CDR2 YYEKEE come from the germline V gene (reference sequence). The CDR3 covers 14 residues. Deletions cut 0 bases from V and 0 bases from J, with 3 bases between. The CDR3 loop is CASSLASNTGELFF. CDR3 nucleotide sequence: TGTGCCAGCAGCTTGGCTTCGAACACCGGGGAGCTGTTTTTT.

This clonotype came up a few times. V and J are TRBV29-1 and TRBJ2-5; D remains unclear. The V and J ends lost 3 bases and 4 bases respectively, with 6 bases between them. Germline V lookup: CDR1 SQVTM, CDR2 ANQGSEA. CDR3 length: 11 amino acids. The DNA of the CDR3 is TGCAGCGTTGACTCCGGAGAGACCCAGTACTTC. It specifies CSVDSGETQYF.

The V call is TRBV20-1, the J call TRBJ2-3, with D maybe TRBD2 (5 bases). Trimming cost V 6 bases and J 9 bases, with 10 bases left between them. CDR3 length: 10 amino acids. Germline V CDR1 and CDR2: DFQATT, SNEGSKA (reference sequence). CDR3 bases: TGCAGTGCCCGAGGGATAACGCAGTATTTT. It codes for CSARGITQYF.

The rearrangement uses TRBV7-2 and TRBJ2-5; 11 nucleotides line up with TRBD2. The germline V gene has CDR1 SGHTA and CDR2 FQGNSA. With V trimmed by 3 bases and J by 3 bases, 3 bases remained unmatched. This CDR3 region has 15 residues. The CDR3 DNA follows: TGTGCCAGCAGCTTTAGACTAGCGGGAAAAGAGACCCAGTACTTC. It specifies CASSFRLAGKETQYF.

The table lists this clonotype with a few counts. This clone may be a read error of a much larger clone one base away. V and J are TRBV20-1 and TRBJ2-5; 7 bases map to TRBD2. Germline V gene lookup returns CDR1 DFQATT and CDR2 SNEGSKA (reference sequence). J gave up 4 bases and V 7 bases, and 6 bases lay outside the gene matches. The CDR3 covers 12 residues. For the CDR3, the DNA is TGCAGTGTCGGCGGGAGCACAGAGACCCAGTACTTC. Translated: CSVGGSTETQYF.

This clonotype was detected many times. The chain uses TRBV7-9 and TRBJ2-1, with D tentatively TRBD2 (5 bases). CDR3 size: 12 residues. With 1 base removed from V and 12 bases from J, the gap between germline ends came to 10 bases. From germline, CDR1 is SEHNR and CDR2 FQNEAQ (reference sequence). CDR3 in amino acids: CASSLGENGQFF. The DNA for the CDR3 is TGTGCCAGCAGCTTAGGGGAGAACGGGCAGTTCTTC.

This chain joins TRBV7-2 and TRBJ2-7; 8 bases are a match to TRBD1. Germline V lookup: CDR1 SGHTA, CDR2 FQGNSA. J gave up 5 bases and V 3 bases, and 3 bases lay outside the gene matches. The length of the CDR3 is 13 residues. The CDR3 region has the DNA TGTGCCAGCAGCTTGACAGGGGCCCACGAGCAGTACTTC. Translating gives CASSLTGAHEQYF.

The J gene is TRBJ2-1, the V gene TRBV28; no definite D call. The V gene's germline CDR1 is MDHEN and CDR2 SYDVKM. Trimming shortened V by 6 bases and J by 9 bases, and 9 bases separated the two germline ends. The CDR3 has 11 residues. As DNA, the CDR3 is TGTGCCAGCAGCCCGAGGTCTGAGCAGTTCTTC. This gives the protein CASSPRSEQFF.

The chain uses TRBV7-3 and TRBJ1-1; no firm D call. This CDR3 is 13 amino acids long. Germline V CDR1 and CDR2: SGHTA, FQGTGA. Trimming took 6 bases from V and 2 from J, leaving 10 bases between them. CDR3 DNA sequence: TGTGCCAGCAGTAAAGGGTCCAACACTGAAGCTTTCTTT. Protein: CASSKGSNTEAFF.

The chain carries TRBV5-1 and TRBJ2-7, with a weak D call TRBD2 (6 bases). The V end was cut by 0 bases, the J end by 2 bases, with 9 bases between. The CDR3 sequence is 14 residues long. CDR1 is SGHRS and CDR2 is YFSETQ in the germline V gene. The CDR3 loop is CASSLEAGTYEQYF. CDR3 DNA: TGCGCCAGCAGCTTGGAGGCGGGGACCTACGAGCAGTACTTC. The whole variable domain, remainder taken from reference TRBV5-1 and TRBJ2-7, is KAGVTQTPRYLIKTRGQQVTLSCSPISGHRSVSWYQQTPGQGLQFLFEYFSETQRNKGNFPGRFSGRQFSNSRSEMNVSTLELGDSALYLCASSLEAGTYEQYFGPGTRLTVT.

This chain connects TRBV4-1 to TRBJ2-7; 8 bases line up with TRBD2. CDR1 and CDR2 (germline): MGHRA, YSYEKL. The length of the CDR3 is 15 residues. V was pared by 0 bases and J by 3 bases, with 4 bases of the junction left unmatched. The CDR3, as DNA: TGCGCCAGCAGCCAAGATGAACTAGCGGACTACGAGCAGTACTTC. Translating gives CASSQDELADYEQYF.

This chain uses TRBV20-1 with TRBJ2-7; 13 nucleotides agree with TRBD2. V gave up 2 bases and J gave up 3 bases; unmatched junction bases: 13. Germline V gives CDR1 DFQATT, CDR2 SNEGSKA (reference sequence). This CDR3 comprises 18 residues. The CDR3 bases are TGCAGTGCTAGAATTCGTGCGGGACTAGCGGGATCCCACTACGAGCAGTACTTC. The encoded protein is CSARIRAGLAGSHYEQYF.

This clonotype was counted ten times or more. V and J are TRBV7-2 and TRBJ2-1, with 7 bases fitting TRBD1. V lost 4 bases to trimming and J lost 4 bases; unmatched junction nucleotides: 1. This CDR3 region has 13 residues. Germline CDR1 SGHTA, CDR2 FQGNSA. Written as DNA, the CDR3 is TGTGCCAGCAGCTCACAGGGGTACAATGAGCAGTTCTTC. Amino acids: CASSSQGYNEQFF. Variable domain in full (rest from reference TRBV7-2 and TRBJ2-1): GAGVSQSPSNKVTEKGKDVELRCDPISGHTALYWYRQSLGQGLEFLIYFQGNSAPDKSGLPSDRFSAERTGGSVSTLTIQRTQQEDSAVYLCASSSQGYNEQFFGPGTRLTVL.

In its sample, this clonotype was seen a few times. CDR3 region: CASSQVLAGVEQYF. DNA for the CDR3: TGTGCCAGCAGCCAAGTACTAGCGGGAGTCGAGCAGTACTTC. The chain combines TRBV4-2 with TRBJ2-7; 11 bases align to TRBD2. Germline CDR1 and CDR2: LGHNA and YNFKEQ. There are 14 residues in the CDR3. V lost 1 base and J lost 6; bases outside the gene matches: 2.

This clonotype has ten or more counts. V usage is TRBV23-1 and J usage is TRBJ1-5; D not certain. TRBV23-1 is an open reading frame, and its role is uncertain. The ends were cut back, 10 bases at V and 2 bases at J, with 12 bases in the middle. The CDR3 is 13 residues long. CDR3 region: CATPGSRNQPQHF. CDR3 bases: TGCGCCACCCCCGGGAGCCGCAATCAGCCCCAGCATTTT.

The table lists this clonotype with a few counts. The chain uses TRBV5-4 and TRBJ1-2; 9 bases agree with TRBD1. CDR1 is SGHNT, CDR2 YYREEE, per germline (reference sequence). CDR3 length: 13 amino acids. V trimming: 4 bases; J trimming: 5 bases; junction bases outside the gene matches: 3. For the CDR3, the DNA is TGTGCCAGCAGCACCGGGACAGGGTATGGCTACACCTTC. Protein sequence: CASSTGTGYGYTF.

There are a few counts of this clonotype. The CDR3 reads CASSPTGTVSYEQYF. In DNA form, the CDR3 reads TGTGCCAGCAGTCCCACTGGGACAGTCTCCTACGAGCAGTACTTC. The chain couples TRBV6-5 to TRBJ2-7, with 7 nucleotides matching TRBD1. Trimming at V came to 5 bases and at J to 0 bases, leaving 7 bases not matched to a gene. The CDR3 sequence is 15 residues long. The germline CDR1 and CDR2 sequences are MNHEY and SVGAGI.

This clonotype has ten or more counts. The chain joins TRBV18 to TRBJ1-1; D might be TRBD1 (5 bases). Germline V gene lookup returns CDR1 KGHSH and CDR2 LQKENI. Deletions cut 4 bases from V and 5 bases from J, with 17 bases between. The CDR3 spans 15 residues. CDR3 residues: CASSRDRGERTEAFF. CDR3 in DNA: TGTGCCAGCTCACGTGACAGAGGCGAGAGGACTGAAGCTTTCTTT.

This clonotype was detected only a few times. Here the CDR3 reads CASSMNPPGLAVQNEQFF. For the CDR3, the DNA is TGTGCCAGTAGTATGAACCCTCCGGGACTAGCGGTCCAAAATGAGCAGTTCTTC. This chain uses TRBV19 with TRBJ2-1, with TRBD2 matching over 11 bases. The CDR3 is 18 amino acids. V shed 3 bases, J shed 7 bases, and the junction held 14 bases outside the gene matches. Germline assignment: CDR1 LNHDA and CDR2 SQIVND (reference sequence).

This clonotype was observed at least ten times. The chain uses TRBV6-2 or TRBV6-3 and TRBJ1-2; no clear D. The CDR3 is 12 amino acids. V was clipped by 4 bases and J by 4 bases, with 7 bases between them. The germline CDR1 and CDR2 sequences are MNHEY and SVGEGT. The CDR3 loop reads CASSSQTYGYTF. Here the CDR3 DNA reads TGTGCCAGCAGTTCGCAGACCTATGGCTACACCTTC.

This clonotype occurred a few times. The genes are TRBV29-1 and TRBJ2-1; no reliable D call. Germline lookup yields CDR1 SQVTM and CDR2 ANQGSEA. This CDR3 comprises 14 residues. V lost 3 bases and J lost 7, with 16 bases in between. The CDR3 DNA reads TGCAGCGTTGAGAATGTCCTTCGTGAGAATGAGCAGTTCTTC. It yields the protein CSVENVLRENEQFF.